The present TCR beta chain was sequenced within a study of read filtering for tumor transcriptome and immune sequencing. CDR3 size: 14 residues. In germline, CDR1 is SGHDN, CDR2 FVKESK. Trimming took off 0 bases at V and 5 bases at J, with 10 bases between the two ends. On this clonotype: The antigen is unknown.

Study observations and caveats: IR-seq captured clonotypes deeper and more reliably than RNA-seq. Without single-read clonotypes, shared clonotype proportions correlated more between IR-seq and RNA-seq. Sorted CD138-negative bone marrow cells were not purified T cells.

This library used about 400 ng RNA and molecular barcoded adaptors spanning alpha/delta and beta/gamma chains. TCRdb reprocessed the reads via MiXCR and lists one record per CDR3 protein. Of around 130,000 distinct CDR3 sequences listed, 13% are singletons. Sequenced sample: a population of CD138-negative cells sorted from bone marrow. The chain has TRBV14 and TRBJ1-1; possible D gene TRBD1, 5 bases. The TCR was taken from a donor over 35 with multiple myeloma. The CDR3 loop reads CASSQDQGWTEAFF. Written as DNA, the CDR3 is TGTGCCAGCAGCCAAGATCAGGGCTGGACTGAAGCTTTCTTT. Complete variable domain (other parts from reference TRBV14 and TRBJ1-1): EAGVTQFPSHSVIEKGQTVTLRCDPISGHDNLYWYRRVMGKEIKFLLHFVKESKQDESGMPNNRFLAERTGGTYSTLKVQPAELEDSGVYFCASSQDQGWTEAFFGQGTRLTVV.